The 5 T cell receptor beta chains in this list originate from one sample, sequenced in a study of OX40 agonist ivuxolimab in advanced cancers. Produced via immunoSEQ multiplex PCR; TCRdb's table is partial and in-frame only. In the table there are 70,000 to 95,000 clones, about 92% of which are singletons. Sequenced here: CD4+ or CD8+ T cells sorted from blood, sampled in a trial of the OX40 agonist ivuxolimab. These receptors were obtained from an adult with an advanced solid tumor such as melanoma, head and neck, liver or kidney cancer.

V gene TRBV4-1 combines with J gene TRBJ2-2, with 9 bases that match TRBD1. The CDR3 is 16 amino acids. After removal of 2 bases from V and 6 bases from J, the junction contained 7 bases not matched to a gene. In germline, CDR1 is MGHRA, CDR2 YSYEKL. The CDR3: CASSQTGTGFPGELFF. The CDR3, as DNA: TGCGCCAGCAGCCAAACCGGGACAGGGTTTCCCGGGGAGCTGTTTTTT.

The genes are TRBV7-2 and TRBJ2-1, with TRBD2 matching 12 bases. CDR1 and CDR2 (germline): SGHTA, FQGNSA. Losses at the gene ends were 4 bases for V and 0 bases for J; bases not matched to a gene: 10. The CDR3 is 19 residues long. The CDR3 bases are TGTGCCAGCAGCTCCTCATGGACTAGCGGGAAAAGCTCCTACAATGAGCAGTTCTTC. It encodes CASSSSWTSGKSSYNEQFF.

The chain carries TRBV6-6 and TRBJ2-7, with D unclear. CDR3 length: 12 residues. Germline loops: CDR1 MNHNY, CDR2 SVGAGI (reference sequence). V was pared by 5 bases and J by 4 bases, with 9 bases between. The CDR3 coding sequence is TGTGCCAGCAGTAATACGAGGTACGAGCAGTACTTC. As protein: CASSNTRYEQYF.

The DNA for the CDR3 is TGTGCCAGCAGGTCAGGGATCGGGGAGCTGTTTTTT. Its protein product is CASRSGIGELFF. The chain recombines TRBV5-4 with TRBJ2-2, with D possibly TRBD1 on 5 matching bases. The CDR3 length is 12 residues. The V and J ends lost 5 bases and 7 bases respectively, with 9 bases between them. Germline CDR1 and CDR2: SGHNT and YYREEE (reference sequence).

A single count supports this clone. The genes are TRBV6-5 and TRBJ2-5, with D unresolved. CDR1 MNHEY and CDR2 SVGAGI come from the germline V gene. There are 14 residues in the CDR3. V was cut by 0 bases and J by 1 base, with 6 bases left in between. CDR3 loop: CASSYSNSQETQYF. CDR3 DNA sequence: TGTGCCAGCAGTTACTCGAACAGCCAAGAGACCCAGTACTTC.